Listed below are T cell receptor beta chains from one sample, sequenced in a study of beta chain features in type 1 diabetes. The table came from immunoSEQ multiplex PCR; TCRdb's copy has only in-frame clones and leaves some out. Of about half a million clones in the sample, about an eighth were seen once. Sequenced sample: naive CD4+ T cells from blood. Receptor source: a woman aged 18-29 years in good health. Both conserved end residues are part of each CDR3. The order of the fields is CDR3 protein, CDR3 DNA, V gene, clone size, J gene, D gene. D genes are given only for firm matches. Clone sizes are given selectively: once, few, many, or a class where the clone is expanded.

CDR3: CSASTAGANVLTF
DNA: TGCAGCGCCTCGACAGCAGGGGCCAACGTCCTGACTTTC
V: TRBV29-1
size: .
J: TRBJ2-6
D: .

CDR3: CASSLGGLTDTQYF
DNA: TGTGCCAGCAGCTTAGGGGGATTGACGGATACGCAGTATTTT
V: TRBV7-9
size: .
J: TRBJ2-3
D: .

CDR3: CASSLRSGINYGYTF
DNA: TGTGCCAGCAGCTTAAGATCGGGAATTAACTATGGCTACACCTTC
V: TRBV7-3
size: .
J: TRBJ1-2
D: .

CDR3: CATSRRTGRDTEAFF
DNA: TGTGCCACCAGCAGACGGACAGGGCGAGACACTGAAGCTTTCTTT
V: TRBV15
size: .
J: TRBJ1-1
D: TRBD1

CDR3: CATSRPGMNTEAFF
DNA: TGTGCCACCTCTCGGCCAGGAATGAACACTGAAGCTTTCTTT
V: TRBV19
size: .
J: TRBJ1-1
D: .

CDR3: CASSPRGGTQYF
DNA: TGTGCCAGCAGCCCCCGAGGGGGTACGCAGTATTTT
V: TRBV7-2
size: .
J: TRBJ2-3
D: .

CDR3: CASRPGTSGTNEQFF
DNA: TGCGCCAGCAGGCCCGGGACTAGCGGGACCAATGAGCAGTTCTTC
V: TRBV5-1
size: few
J: TRBJ2-1
D: TRBD2

CDR3: CASSELGTETQYF
DNA: TGTGCCAGCAGTGAGTTGGGGACGGAGACCCAGTACTTC
V: TRBV2
size: few
J: TRBJ2-5
D: .

CDR3: CASSWEGSYYGYTF
DNA: TGTGCCAGCAGCTGGGAGGGAAGCTACTATGGCTACACCTTC
V: TRBV5-4
size: .
J: TRBJ1-2
D: .

CDR3: CASSQRQDLNTGELFF
DNA: TGTGCCAGCAGCCAACGACAGGACCTGAACACCGGGGAGCTGTTTTTT
V: TRBV5-6
size: few
J: TRBJ2-2
D: .

CDR3: CASSIGGVYYGYTF
DNA: TGCGCCAGCAGCATCGGAGGGGTTTACTATGGCTACACCTTC
V: TRBV5-1
size: .
J: TRBJ1-2
D: .

CDR3: CASRGQIYGYTF
DNA: TGTGCCAGCAGGGGACAGATCTATGGCTACACCTTC
V: TRBV28
size: few
J: TRBJ1-2
D: TRBD1

CDR3: CASSPLRGEETQYF
DNA: TGTGCCAGCTCACCACTGAGAGGAGAAGAGACCCAGTACTTC
V: TRBV18
size: .
J: TRBJ2-5
D: .

CDR3: CASSWTGSLAKNIQYF
DNA: TGTGCCAGCAGCTGGACAGGGTCTTTAGCCAAAAACATTCAGTACTTC
V: TRBV7-2
size: few
J: TRBJ2-4
D: TRBD1

CDR3: CAISPSTGYGYTF
DNA: TGTGCCATCAGCCCGTCGACAGGCTATGGCTACACCTTC
V: TRBV10-3
size: few
J: TRBJ1-2
D: .

CDR3: CASSRDRNEQFF
DNA: TGCGCCAGCAGCAGAGACAGGAATGAGCAGTTCTTC
V: TRBV5-1
size: .
J: TRBJ2-1
D: .

CDR3: CASSQGLGSQETQYF
DNA: TGCGCCAGCAGCCAAGGTCTGGGATCCCAAGAGACCCAGTACTTC
V: TRBV4-1
size: few
J: TRBJ2-5
D: .

CDR3: CASSRDGNEQFF
DNA: TGTGCCAGCAGTAGAGACGGCAATGAGCAGTTCTTC
V: TRBV2
size: few
J: TRBJ2-1
D: .

CDR3: CASSVETNTGELFF
DNA: TGTGCCAGCAGCGTCGAAACGAACACCGGGGAGCTGTTTTTT
V: TRBV9
size: .
J: TRBJ2-2
D: .

CDR3: CASSKLADEQFF
DNA: TGTGCCAGCAGCAAACTAGCGGACGAGCAGTTCTTC
V: TRBV7-9
size: few
J: TRBJ2-1
D: TRBD2

CDR3: CASSYEGVEETQYF
DNA: TGTGCCAGCAGTTACGAAGGAGTCGAAGAGACCCAGTACTTC
V: TRBV6-6
size: .
J: TRBJ2-5
D: .

CDR3: CASSRTGVSFQPQHF
DNA: TGCGCCAGCAGCAGGACAGGGGTTTCTTTCCAGCCCCAGCATTTT
V: TRBV4-1
size: .
J: TRBJ1-5
D: TRBD1

CDR3: CASSTPTGEQFF
DNA: TGTGCCAGCAGCACCCCTACGGGTGAGCAGTTCTTC
V: TRBV7-8
size: .
J: TRBJ2-1
D: .

CDR3: CASSLDRGTQFF
DNA: TGCGCCAGCAGCTTGGACAGGGGAACTCAGTTCTTC
V: TRBV5-1
size: .
J: TRBJ2-1
D: TRBD1

CDR3: CASSLIMGGSTDTQYF
DNA: TGCGCCAGCAGCTTGATAATGGGCGGGAGCACAGATACGCAGTATTTT
V: TRBV5-1
size: .
J: TRBJ2-3
D: .

CDR3: CASSVTGTSGDNEQFF
DNA: TGTGCCAGCAGCGTAACCGGGACTAGCGGCGACAATGAGCAGTTCTTC
V: TRBV7-3
size: few
J: TRBJ2-1
D: TRBD2

CDR3: CASSYPPGFNQPQHF
DNA: TGTGCCAGCAGCTACCCACCGGGTTTCAATCAGCCCCAGCATTTT
V: TRBV7-2
size: few
J: TRBJ1-5
D: .

CDR3: CASSQDTSETQYF
DNA: TGTGCCAGCAGCCAAGACACATCGGAGACCCAGTACTTC
V: TRBV4-2
size: .
J: TRBJ2-5
D: .

CDR3: CASSSEAGANVLTF
DNA: TGTGCCAGCTCCTCGGAGGCTGGGGCCAACGTCCTGACTTTC
V: TRBV18
size: few
J: TRBJ2-6
D: .

CDR3: CASSQGIPWGEAYEQYF
DNA: TGTGCCAGCAGCCAAGGCATCCCATGGGGGGAGGCCTACGAGCAGTACTTC
V: TRBV14
size: .
J: TRBJ2-7
D: .

CDR3: CASSVQGERNTIYF
DNA: TGTGCCAGCAGCGTCCAGGGGGAGCGAAACACCATATATTTT
V: TRBV9
size: .
J: TRBJ1-3
D: TRBD1

CDR3: CASSLKETQYF
DNA: TGTGCCAGCAGCTTAAAAGAGACCCAGTACTTC
V: TRBV7-9
size: few
J: TRBJ2-5
D: .

CDR3: CASSSGQGINSPLHF
DNA: TGTGCCAGCAGCTCGGGACAGGGGATTAATTCACCCCTCCACTTT
V: TRBV7-3
size: .
J: TRBJ1-6
D: TRBD1

CDR3: CASSVKREQFF
DNA: TGCGCCAGCAGCGTTAAAAGAGAGCAGTTCTTC
V: TRBV5-1
size: few
J: TRBJ2-1
D: .

CDR3: CASSFRGANYGYTF
DNA: TGTGCCAGCAGTTTCAGAGGAGCTAACTATGGCTACACCTTC
V: TRBV27
size: .
J: TRBJ1-2
D: .

CDR3: CAISGTGAQGPQHF
DNA: TGTGCCATCAGTGGCACAGGGGCTCAAGGGCCCCAGCATTTT
V: TRBV10-3
size: few
J: TRBJ1-5
D: TRBD1

CDR3: CASSSRMGRAAGDTQYF
DNA: TGTGCCAGCAGCTCCCGGATGGGCAGGGCCGCTGGAGATACGCAGTATTTT
V: TRBV11-2
size: few
J: TRBJ2-3
D: .

CDR3: CSVERGSQETQYF
DNA: TGCAGCGTTGAGAGGGGGTCCCAAGAGACCCAGTACTTC
V: TRBV29-1
size: .
J: TRBJ2-5
D: .